These T cell receptor beta chains were read from a single sample in a study of shared clonotypes between healthy human individuals. The repertoire was sequenced with immunoSEQ multiplex PCR; TCRdb's copy has only in-frame clones and lacks some. Among hundreds of thousands of clones listed, 85% to 95% were seen once. Source material: naive CD8+ T cells sorted from blood. The receptors derive from a woman aged 30 to 39 in good health. Each CDR3 is given with its conserved first and last residue. A D gene is named only where the DNA matches it firmly. Some rows mark clone size as missing; the rest say once, few, many or name a class of expanded clone.

CDR3 DNA | CDR3 protein | clone size | J gene | V gene | D gene
TGTGCCTCCTGCGGACTAGCGGGAGAAACCTACGAGCAGTACTTC | CASCGLAGETYEQYF | . | TRBJ2-7 | TRBV6-1 | TRBD2
TGTGCCAGCAGCTTTAGCGGACTAGCGGGACTCGATGAGCAGTTCTTC | CASSFSGLAGLDEQFF | . | TRBJ2-1 | TRBV7-9 | TRBD2
TGTGCCAGCAGTCCGTGGACTAGTGGTAATGAGCAGTTCTTC | CASSPWTSGNEQFF | . | TRBJ2-1 | TRBV6-6 | TRBD2
TGTGCCAGCAGCTACATCACAGGGGGCAATGAGCAGTTCTTC | CASSYITGGNEQFF | . | TRBJ2-1 | TRBV7-9 | TRBD1
TGCGCCAGCAGCCAAGTTCCCAGGGGGCGGGATACGCAGTATTTT | CASSQVPRGRDTQYF | . | TRBJ2-3 | TRBV4-1 | TRBD1
TGTGCCAGCAGCTTGGGAAGTAGAATTTCCTCCTACAATGAGCAGTTCTTC | CASSLGSRISSYNEQFF | . | TRBJ2-1 | TRBV5-6 | .
TGTGCCAGCAGCTTGCCTAGCGGGAGGTTCTACGAGCAGTACTTC | CASSLPSGRFYEQYF | . | TRBJ2-7 | TRBV5-6 | TRBD2
TGCGCCAGCAGCCATTTGACAAACTACGAGCAGTACTTC | CASSHLTNYEQYF | once | TRBJ2-7 | TRBV4-1 | .
TGTGCCATCAGTGACCCCGGGTCTGGGGACACTGATACGCAGTATTTT | CAISDPGSGDTDTQYF | . | TRBJ2-3 | TRBV10-3 | .
TGTGCCAGCATCTACTTAGGGGGCCACGAGCAGTACTTC | CASIYLGGHEQYF | . | TRBJ2-7 | TRBV12-1 | .
TGTGCCAGCAGTTTAGGTGGAGGACAGGGGGCACGGGAGCAGTTCTTC | CASSLGGGQGAREQFF | . | TRBJ2-1 | TRBV27 | TRBD1
TGTGCCAGCAGTTTGGGGGGCGGGACCACCTACGAGCAGTACTTC | CASSLGGGTTYEQYF | . | TRBJ2-7 | TRBV28 | .
TGTGCCAGCAGTCTTGCAGGGGATCTGTTCTTC | CASSLAGDLFF | . | TRBJ2-1 | TRBV27 | .
TGTGCCAGCAGCTTGGAAGCGGCCGCCTACGAGCAGTACTTC | CASSLEAAAYEQYF | . | TRBJ2-7 | TRBV5-6 | .
TGTGCCAGTTCGGAGCAGACCACCGGGGAGCTGTTTTTT | CASSEQTTGELFF | . | TRBJ2-2 | TRBV19 | .
TGTGCCAGCAGTGAAGGGGGGGCGCATGATTCACCCCTCCACTTT | CASSEGGAHDSPLHF | once | TRBJ1-6 | TRBV2 | .
TGTGCCAGCAGCTTAGTCGCGGGCGAACTCCCGAACACCGGGGAGCTGTTTTTT | CASSLVAGELPNTGELFF | once | TRBJ2-2 | TRBV7-6 | .
TGTGCCAGCAGTTACGGGACAGGGCGCGGCTACACCTTC | CASSYGTGRGYTF | . | TRBJ1-2 | TRBV7-9 | TRBD1
TGTGCCAGCAGTGCCCGTAGGGGGCCGGACACCGGGGAGCTGTTTTTT | CASSARRGPDTGELFF | once | TRBJ2-2 | TRBV6-1 | TRBD1
TGCGCCAGCAGCCACAAGACAGGGGTGAACACTGAAGCTTTCTTT | CASSHKTGVNTEAFF | . | TRBJ1-1 | TRBV4-1 | TRBD1
TGTGCCAGCAGCTTGTCTGTTACCGAGCAGTACTTC | CASSLSVTEQYF | . | TRBJ2-7 | TRBV5-6 | .
TGTGCCAGCAGTTACGATTTTGGGGGGAGCGAGACCCAGTACTTC | CASSYDFGGSETQYF | . | TRBJ2-5 | TRBV6-5 | .
TGTGCCATCAGCTCCACAGATACGCAGTATTTT | CAISSTDTQYF | . | TRBJ2-3 | TRBV10-3 | .
TGCGCCAGCAGCTCGACGGGCCGCAGCTACGAGCAGTACTTC | CASSSTGRSYEQYF | . | TRBJ2-7 | TRBV5-1 | .